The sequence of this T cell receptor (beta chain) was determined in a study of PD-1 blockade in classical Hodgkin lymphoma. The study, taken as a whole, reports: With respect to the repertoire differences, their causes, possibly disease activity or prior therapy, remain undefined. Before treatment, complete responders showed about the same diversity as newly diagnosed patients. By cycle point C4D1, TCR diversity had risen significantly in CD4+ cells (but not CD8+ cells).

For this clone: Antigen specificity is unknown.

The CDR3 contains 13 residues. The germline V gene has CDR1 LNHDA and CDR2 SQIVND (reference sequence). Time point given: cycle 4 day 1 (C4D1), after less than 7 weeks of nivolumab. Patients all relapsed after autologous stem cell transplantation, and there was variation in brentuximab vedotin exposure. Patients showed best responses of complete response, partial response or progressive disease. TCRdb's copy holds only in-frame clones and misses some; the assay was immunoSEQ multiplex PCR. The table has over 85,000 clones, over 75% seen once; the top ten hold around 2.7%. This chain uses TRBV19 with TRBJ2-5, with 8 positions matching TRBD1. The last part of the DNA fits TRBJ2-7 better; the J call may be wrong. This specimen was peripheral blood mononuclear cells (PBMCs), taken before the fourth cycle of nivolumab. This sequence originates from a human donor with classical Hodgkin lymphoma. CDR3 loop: CASSSQGAHEQYF. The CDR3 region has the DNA TGTGCCAGTAGTTCGCAGGGGGCCCACGAGCAGTACTTC.